Given below is one TCR beta chain in context. What this receptor recognizes is not known. Per-base quality was not reported, and no clone a single base away is much larger than it. Reading the label with the study, this specimen's treatment or condition is: allogeneic hematopoietic cell transplantation with graft depleted of TCRalphabeta T cells and CD19 B cells. The children who served as transplant recipients had been given grafts of TCRalphabeta/CD19-depleted allogeneic hematopoietic cells. The method was PCR. TCRdb shows the sequencer as Illumina HiSeq 2500. TCR library preparation used molecular barcoding, with unique molecular identifiers applied to normalize quantification of the TCRbeta repertoire. TCRdb reworked the public reads: Q25 trimming with fastp, MiXCR clone assembly, productive beta chains retained. Entries are consolidated by CDR3 protein sequence, retaining the most common genes and DNA. The sample table shows around 450,000 distinct CDR3 sequences, and roughly 44% are seen once. The biggest ten clones account for under 35% of the sample.

The sample comes from a study of T-cell reconstitution after alpha-beta-depleted transplantation in children (dated by TCRdb to 2016 to 2017). Looking at the study overall: Using TCR repertoire profiling, the study followed T-cell immune reconstitution in a quantitative way in children after TCRalphabeta/CD19-depleted allogeneic hematopoietic cell transplantation.

V is trimmed back by 4 bases and J by 3 bases, and the junction contains 16 bases that no gene match accounts for. Reading from cysteine to phenylalanine, the CDR3 counts 17 amino acids. The only DNA kept is the CDR3, 51 bases in frame from the first base. CDR1 and CDR2 were assigned from the germline V gene as SGHRS and YFSETQ. Here is what the overall study found, with its caveats: Hyperexpanded clone frequencies declined over subsequent months; after one year, T-cell counts and TCRbeta diversity were mostly attributed to newly produced T cells. In some patients, high TCRbeta diversity at day 60 was attributed to recipient T cells and intrathymic progenitors that had survived conditioning. Apparently early alphabetaT-cell count recovery about two months after transplant reportedly relied on only several hundred rapidly expanded clones derived from non-depleted graft cells.

This sequence was found in a girl aged 2 to 9 with aplastic anemia, due to receive a stem cell transplant. Sample: PBMCs, taken before TCRalphabeta/CD19-depleted stem cell transplant. The chain is made from TRBV5-1 and TRBJ2-7; 7 central nucleotides agree with TRBD2. The CDR3 protein is CASSRGERGLGSYEQYF. In nucleotides, the sequence is TGCGCCAGCAGCCGGGGGGAAAGAGGACTAGGAAGCTACGAGCAGTACTTC.